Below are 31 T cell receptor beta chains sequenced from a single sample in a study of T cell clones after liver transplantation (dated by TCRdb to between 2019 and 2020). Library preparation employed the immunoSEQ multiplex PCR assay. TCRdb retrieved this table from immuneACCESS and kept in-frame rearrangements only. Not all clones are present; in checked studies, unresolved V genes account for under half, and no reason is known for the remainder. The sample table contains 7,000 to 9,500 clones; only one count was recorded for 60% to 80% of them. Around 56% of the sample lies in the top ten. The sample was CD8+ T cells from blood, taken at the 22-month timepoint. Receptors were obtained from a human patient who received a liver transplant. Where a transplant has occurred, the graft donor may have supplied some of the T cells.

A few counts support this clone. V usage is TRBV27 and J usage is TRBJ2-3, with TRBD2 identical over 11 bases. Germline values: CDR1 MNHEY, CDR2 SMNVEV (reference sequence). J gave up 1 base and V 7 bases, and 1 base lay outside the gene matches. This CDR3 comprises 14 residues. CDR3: CASKLAGGTDTQYF. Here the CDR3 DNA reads TGTGCCAGCAAACTAGCGGGAGGCACAGATACGCAGTATTTT.

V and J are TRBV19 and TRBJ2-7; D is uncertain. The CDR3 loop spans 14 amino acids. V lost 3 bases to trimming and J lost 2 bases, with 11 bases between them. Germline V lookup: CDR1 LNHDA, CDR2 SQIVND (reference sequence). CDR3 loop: CASSMTDFTYEQYF. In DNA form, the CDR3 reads TGTGCCAGTAGTATGACTGACTTTACCTACGAGCAGTACTTC.

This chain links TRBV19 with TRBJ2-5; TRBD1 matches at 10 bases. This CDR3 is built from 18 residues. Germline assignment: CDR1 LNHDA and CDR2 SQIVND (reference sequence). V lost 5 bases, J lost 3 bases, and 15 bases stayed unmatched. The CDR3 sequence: CASSARSAGTGVEETQYF. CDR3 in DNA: TGTGCCAGTAGTGCCCGATCCGCCGGGACAGGGGTGGAAGAGACCCAGTACTTC.

The CDR3, as DNA: TGTGCCAGCACCCTAATGGGCCGGGACCTTAATGAAAAACTGTTTTTT. Its protein is CASTLMGRDLNEKLFF. The chain recombines TRBV28 with TRBJ1-4, with D perhaps TRBD1 (5 bases). Germline CDR1 MDHEN, CDR2 SYDVKM. V gave up 7 bases and J gave up 4 bases, with 19 bases separating them. There are 16 residues in the CDR3. Drawing the rest from reference TRBV28 and TRBJ1-4, the complete variable domain is DVKVTQSSRYLVKRTGEKVFLECVQDMDHENMFWYRQDPGLGLRLIYFSYDVKMKEKGDIPEGYSVSREKKERFSLILESASTNQTSMYLCASTLMGRDLNEKLFFGSGTQLSVL.

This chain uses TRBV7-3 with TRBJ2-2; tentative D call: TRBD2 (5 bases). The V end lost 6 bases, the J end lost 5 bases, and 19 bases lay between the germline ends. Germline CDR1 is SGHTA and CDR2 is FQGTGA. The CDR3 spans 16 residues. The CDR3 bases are TGTGCCAGCAGTCCCTGGAGCGGCGGTGATACCGGGGAGCTGTTTTTT. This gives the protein CASSPWSGGDTGELFF. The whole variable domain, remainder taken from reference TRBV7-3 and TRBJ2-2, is GAGVSQTPSNKVTEKGKYVELRCDPISGHTALYWYRQSLGQGPEFLIYFQGTGAADDSGLPNDRFFAVRPEGSVSTLKIQRTERGDSAVYLCASSPWSGGDTGELFFGEGSRLTVL.

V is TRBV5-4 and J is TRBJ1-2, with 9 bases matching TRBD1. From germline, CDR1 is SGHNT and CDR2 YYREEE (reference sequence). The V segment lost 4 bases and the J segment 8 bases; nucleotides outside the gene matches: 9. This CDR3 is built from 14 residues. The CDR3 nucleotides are TGTGCCAGCAGCCAAGATGGGACAGGGTACGGCTACACCTTC. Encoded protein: CASSQDGTGYGYTF.

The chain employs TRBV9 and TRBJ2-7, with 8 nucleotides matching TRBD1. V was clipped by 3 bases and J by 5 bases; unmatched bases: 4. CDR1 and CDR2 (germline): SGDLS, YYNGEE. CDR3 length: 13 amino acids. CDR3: CASSAGQGNEQYF. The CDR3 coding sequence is TGTGCCAGCAGCGCTGGACAGGGCAACGAGCAGTACTTC.

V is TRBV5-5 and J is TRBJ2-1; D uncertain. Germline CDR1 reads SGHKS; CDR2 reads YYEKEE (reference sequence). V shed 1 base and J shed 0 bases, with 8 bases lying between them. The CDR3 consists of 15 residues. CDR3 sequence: CASSLSRSSYNEQFF. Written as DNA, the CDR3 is TGTGCCAGCAGCTTGTCCCGTAGCTCCTACAATGAGCAGTTCTTC.

The CDR3 spells CASSLGTGGAYGNSPLHF. Here the CDR3 DNA reads TGTGCCAGCAGTTTAGGGACAGGGGGAGCGTATGGGAATTCACCCCTCCACTTT. The chain is built from TRBV28 and TRBJ1-6; 11 nucleotides align to TRBD1. Unmatched junction bases numbered 10, after V lost 2 bases and J lost 7 bases. Per the germline V gene, CDR1 is MDHEN and CDR2 is SYDVKM. This CDR3 is built from 18 residues.

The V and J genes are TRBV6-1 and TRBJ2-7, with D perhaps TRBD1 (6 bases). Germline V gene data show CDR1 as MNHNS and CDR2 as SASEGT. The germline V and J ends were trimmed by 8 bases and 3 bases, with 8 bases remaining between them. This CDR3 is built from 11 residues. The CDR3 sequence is CASGGLYEQYF. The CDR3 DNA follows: TGTGCCAGCGGGGGCCTCTACGAGCAGTACTTC.

The CDR3 DNA is TGTGCCAGCAGTCCCTCGGACCATCACACAGATACGCAGTATTTT. It encodes CASSPSDHHTDTQYF. The chain recombines TRBV28 with TRBJ2-3; no definite D call. The CDR3 consists of 15 residues. Germline loops: CDR1 MDHEN, CDR2 SYDVKM. Trimming removed 5 bases at V and 2 bases at J, with 14 bases between.

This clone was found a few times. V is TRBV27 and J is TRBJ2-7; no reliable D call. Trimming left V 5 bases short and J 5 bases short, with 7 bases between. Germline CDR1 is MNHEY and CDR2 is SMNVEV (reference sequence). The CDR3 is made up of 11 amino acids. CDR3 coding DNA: TGTGCCAGCAGTAGTTCCCACGAGCAGTACTTC. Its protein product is CASSSSHEQYF.

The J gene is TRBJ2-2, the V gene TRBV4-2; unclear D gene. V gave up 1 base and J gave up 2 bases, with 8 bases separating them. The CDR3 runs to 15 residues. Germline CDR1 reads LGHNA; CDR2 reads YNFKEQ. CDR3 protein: CASSQVVGNTGELFF. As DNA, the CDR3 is TGTGCCAGCAGCCAAGTGGTAGGCAACACCGGGGAGCTGTTTTTT.

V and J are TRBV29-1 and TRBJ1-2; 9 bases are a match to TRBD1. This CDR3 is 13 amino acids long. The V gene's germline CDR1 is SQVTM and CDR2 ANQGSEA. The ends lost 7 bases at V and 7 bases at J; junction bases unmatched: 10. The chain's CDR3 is CSGLLQGALGYTF. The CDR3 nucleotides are TGCAGCGGACTTTTACAGGGGGCGCTTGGCTACACCTTC.

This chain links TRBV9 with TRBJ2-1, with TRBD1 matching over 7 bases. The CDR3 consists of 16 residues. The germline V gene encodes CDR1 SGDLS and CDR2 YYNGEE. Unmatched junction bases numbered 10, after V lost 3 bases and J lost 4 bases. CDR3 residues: CASSGWGTDPYNEQFF. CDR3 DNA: TGTGCCAGCAGCGGGTGGGGGACAGATCCTTACAATGAGCAGTTCTTC.

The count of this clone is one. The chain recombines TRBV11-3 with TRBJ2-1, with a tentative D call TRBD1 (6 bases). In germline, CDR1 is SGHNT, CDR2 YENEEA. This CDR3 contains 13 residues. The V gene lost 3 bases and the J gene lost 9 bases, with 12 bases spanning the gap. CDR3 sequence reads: CASSFGTTVEQFF. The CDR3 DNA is TGTGCCAGCAGCTTTGGGACAACGGTTGAGCAGTTCTTC. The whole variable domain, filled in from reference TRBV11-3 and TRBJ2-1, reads EAGVVQSPRYKIIEKKQPVAFWCNPISGHNTLYWYLQNLGQGPELLIRYENEEAVDDSQLPKDRFSAERLKGVDSTLKIQPAELGDSAVYLCASSFGTTVEQFFGPGTRLTVL.

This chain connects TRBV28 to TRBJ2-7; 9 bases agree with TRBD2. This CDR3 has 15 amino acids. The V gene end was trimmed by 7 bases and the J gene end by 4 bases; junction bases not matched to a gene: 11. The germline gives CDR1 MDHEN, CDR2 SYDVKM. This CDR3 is CASTAGRGGVYEQYF. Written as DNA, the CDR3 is TGTGCCAGCACCGCCGGCCGCGGGGGGGTTTACGAGCAGTACTTC.

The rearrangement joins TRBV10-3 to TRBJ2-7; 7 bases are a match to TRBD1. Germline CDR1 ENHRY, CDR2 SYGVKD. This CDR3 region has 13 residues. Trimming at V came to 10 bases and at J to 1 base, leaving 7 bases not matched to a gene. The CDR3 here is CATTRDSSYEQYF. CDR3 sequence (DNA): TGTGCCACCACTCGGGACAGTTCCTACGAGCAGTACTTC.

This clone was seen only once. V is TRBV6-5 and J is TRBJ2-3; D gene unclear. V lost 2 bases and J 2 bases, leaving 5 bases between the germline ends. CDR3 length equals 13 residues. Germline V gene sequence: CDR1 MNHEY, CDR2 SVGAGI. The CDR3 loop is CASSYVPTDTQYF. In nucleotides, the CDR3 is TGTGCCAGCAGTTACGTCCCCACAGATACGCAGTATTTT.

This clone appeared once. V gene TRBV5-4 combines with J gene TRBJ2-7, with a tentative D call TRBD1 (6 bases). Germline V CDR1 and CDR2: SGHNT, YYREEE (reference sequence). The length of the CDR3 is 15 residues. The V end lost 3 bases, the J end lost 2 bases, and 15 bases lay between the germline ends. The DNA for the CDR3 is TGTGCCAGCAGCTCCTCCGGGACAAGACCCTACGAGCAGTACTTC. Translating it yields CASSSSGTRPYEQYF.

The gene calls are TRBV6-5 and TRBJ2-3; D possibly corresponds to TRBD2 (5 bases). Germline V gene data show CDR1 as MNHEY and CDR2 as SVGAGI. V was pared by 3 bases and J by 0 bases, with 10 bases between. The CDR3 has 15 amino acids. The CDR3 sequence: CASSYESGSTDTQYF. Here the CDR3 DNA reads TGTGCCAGCAGTTATGAAAGCGGTAGCACAGATACGCAGTATTTT.

The CDR3 bases are TGTGCCAGCAGCCCGACTAGCGGTGAATACAATGAGCAGTTCTTC. Protein product: CASSPTSGEYNEQFF. This rearrangement joins TRBV7-8 to TRBJ2-1; 9 bases match TRBD2. The V gene's germline CDR1 is SGHVS and CDR2 FQNEAQ. V gave up 5 bases and J gave up 4 bases; unmatched junction bases: 6. This CDR3 has 15 residues.

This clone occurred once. CDR3 nucleotide sequence: TGTGCCAGCAGTCTTGGACTGGGGGGGTTAGCCAAAAACATTCAGTACTTC. This gives the protein CASSLGLGGLAKNIQYF. The chain combines TRBV28 with TRBJ2-4; 7 nucleotides align to TRBD2. Per germline, CDR1 MDHEN and CDR2 SYDVKM. This CDR3 is 17 amino acids long. J lost 0 bases, V lost 5 bases, and 10 bases had no gene match.

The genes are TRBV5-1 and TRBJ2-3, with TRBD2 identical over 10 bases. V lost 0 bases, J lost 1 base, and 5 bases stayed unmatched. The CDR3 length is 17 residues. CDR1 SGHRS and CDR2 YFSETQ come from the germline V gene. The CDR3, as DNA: TGCGCCAGCAGCTTGGTGGCTAGCGGGGGTGGCACAGATACGCAGTATTTT. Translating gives CASSLVASGGGTDTQYF. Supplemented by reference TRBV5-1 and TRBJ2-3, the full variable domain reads KAGVTQTPRYLIKTRGQQVTLSCSPISGHRSVSWYQQTPGQGLQFLFEYFSETQRNKGNFPGRFSGRQFSNSRSEMNVSTLELGDSALYLCASSLVASGGGTDTQYFGPGTRLTVL.

The CDR3 reads CASSLTTGGPFHEQFF. CDR3 sequence (DNA): TGTGCCAGCAGTCTGACCACGGGGGGGCCCTTCCATGAGCAGTTCTTC. This chain joins TRBV4-2 and TRBJ2-1, with 8 bases matching TRBD2. Germline lookup yields CDR1 LGHNA and CDR2 YNFKEQ. V shed 6 bases and J 8 bases; nucleotides not matched to a gene: 15. The CDR3 runs 16 residues.

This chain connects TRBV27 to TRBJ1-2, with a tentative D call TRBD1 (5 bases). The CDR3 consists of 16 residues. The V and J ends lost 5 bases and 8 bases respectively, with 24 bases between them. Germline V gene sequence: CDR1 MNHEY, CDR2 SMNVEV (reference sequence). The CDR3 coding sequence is TGTGCCAGCAGTACCCAGTTAGCACAGTGGACAAGCGGCTACACCTTC. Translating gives CASSTQLAQWTSGYTF.

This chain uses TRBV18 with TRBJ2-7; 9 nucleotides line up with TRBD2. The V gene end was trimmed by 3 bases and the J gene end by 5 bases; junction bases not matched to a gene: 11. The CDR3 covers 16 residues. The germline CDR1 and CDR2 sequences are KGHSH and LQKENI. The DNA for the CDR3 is TGTGCCAGCTCACCGATTCCTAGCGGGGAGTGGGACGAGCAGTACTTC. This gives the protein CASSPIPSGEWDEQYF.

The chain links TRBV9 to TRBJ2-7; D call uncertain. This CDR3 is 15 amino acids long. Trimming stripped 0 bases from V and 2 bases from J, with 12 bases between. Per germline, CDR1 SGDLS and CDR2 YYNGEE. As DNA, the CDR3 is TGTGCCAGCAGCGTAGACGGCAGCCCTACCTACGAGCAGTACTTC. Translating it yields CASSVDGSPTYEQYF.

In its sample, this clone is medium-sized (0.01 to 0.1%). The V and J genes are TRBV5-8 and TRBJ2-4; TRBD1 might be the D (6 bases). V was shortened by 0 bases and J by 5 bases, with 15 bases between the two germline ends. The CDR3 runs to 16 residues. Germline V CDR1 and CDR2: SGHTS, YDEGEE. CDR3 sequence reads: CASSLGDQGIQNIQYF. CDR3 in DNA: TGTGCCAGCAGCTTGGGGGACCAGGGGATACAAAACATTCAGTACTTC.

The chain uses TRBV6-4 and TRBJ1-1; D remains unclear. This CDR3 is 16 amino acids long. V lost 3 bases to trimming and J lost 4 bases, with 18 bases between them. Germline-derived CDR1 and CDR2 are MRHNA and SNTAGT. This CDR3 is CASSDPVSTGSTEAFF. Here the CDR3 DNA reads TGTGCCAGCAGTGATCCAGTCTCAACGGGGAGCACTGAAGCTTTCTTT.

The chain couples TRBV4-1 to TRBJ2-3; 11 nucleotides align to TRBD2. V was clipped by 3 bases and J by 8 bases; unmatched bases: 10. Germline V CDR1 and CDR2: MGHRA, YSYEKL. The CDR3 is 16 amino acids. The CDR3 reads CASSHLTSGGVGTQYF. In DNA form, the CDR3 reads TGCGCCAGCAGCCATCTCACTAGCGGGGGTGTAGGTACGCAGTATTTT.